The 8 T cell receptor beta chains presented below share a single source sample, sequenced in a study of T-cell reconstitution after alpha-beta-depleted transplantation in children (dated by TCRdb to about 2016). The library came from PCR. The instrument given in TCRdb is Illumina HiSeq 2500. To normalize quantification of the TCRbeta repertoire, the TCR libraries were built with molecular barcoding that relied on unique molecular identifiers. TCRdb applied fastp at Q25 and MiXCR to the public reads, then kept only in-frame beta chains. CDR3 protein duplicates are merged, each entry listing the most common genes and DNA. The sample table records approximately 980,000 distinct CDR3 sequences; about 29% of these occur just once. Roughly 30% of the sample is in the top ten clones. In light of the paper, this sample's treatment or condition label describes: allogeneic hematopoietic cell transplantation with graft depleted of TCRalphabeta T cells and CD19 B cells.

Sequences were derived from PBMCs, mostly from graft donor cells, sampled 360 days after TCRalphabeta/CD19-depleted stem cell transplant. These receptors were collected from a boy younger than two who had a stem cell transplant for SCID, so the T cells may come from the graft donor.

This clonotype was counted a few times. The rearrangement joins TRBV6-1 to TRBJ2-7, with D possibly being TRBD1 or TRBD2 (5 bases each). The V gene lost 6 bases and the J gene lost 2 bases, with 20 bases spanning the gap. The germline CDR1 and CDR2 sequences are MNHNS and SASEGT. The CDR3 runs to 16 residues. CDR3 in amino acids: CASSWKVEGDPYEQYF. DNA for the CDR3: TGTGCCAGCAGCTGGAAGGTTGAAGGGGACCCCTACGAGCAGTACTTC.

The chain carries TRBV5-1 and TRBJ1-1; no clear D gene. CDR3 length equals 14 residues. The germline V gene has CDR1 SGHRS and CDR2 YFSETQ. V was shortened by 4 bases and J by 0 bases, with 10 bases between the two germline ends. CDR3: CASSLTEVNTEAFF. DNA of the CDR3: TGCGCCAGCAGCCTGACTGAAGTGAACACTGAAGCTTTCTTT.

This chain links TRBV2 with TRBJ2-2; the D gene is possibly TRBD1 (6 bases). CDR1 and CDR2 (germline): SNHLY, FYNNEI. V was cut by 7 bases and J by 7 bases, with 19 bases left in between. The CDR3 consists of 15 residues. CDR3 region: CASTGQTRVGGELFF. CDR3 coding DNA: TGTGCCAGCACCGGACAGACCAGGGTCGGCGGGGAGCTGTTTTTT.

The CDR3, as DNA: TGCAGTGCTACCCTAGTGGGTTTGGACACAGATACGCAGTATTTT. It codes for CSATLVGLDTDTQYF. V and J are TRBV20-1 and TRBJ2-3, with unresolved D. V was trimmed by 4 bases and J by 2 bases, leaving 16 bases between them. Germline loops: CDR1 DFQATT, CDR2 SNEGSKA (reference sequence). The length of the CDR3 is 15 residues.

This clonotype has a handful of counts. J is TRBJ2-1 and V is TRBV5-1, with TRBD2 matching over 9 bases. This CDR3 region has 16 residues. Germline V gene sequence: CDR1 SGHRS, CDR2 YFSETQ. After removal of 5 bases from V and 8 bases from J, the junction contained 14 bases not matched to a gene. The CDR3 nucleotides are TGCGCCAGCAGTCATCCGGGACTAGCCCTTGGGGATGAGCAGTTCTTC. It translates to CASSHPGLALGDEQFF. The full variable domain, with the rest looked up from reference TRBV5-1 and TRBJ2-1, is KAGVTQTPRYLIKTRGQQVTLSCSPISGHRSVSWYQQTPGQGLQFLFEYFSETQRNKGNFPGRFSGRQFSNSRSEMNVSTLELGDSALYLCASSHPGLALGDEQFFGPGTRLTVL.

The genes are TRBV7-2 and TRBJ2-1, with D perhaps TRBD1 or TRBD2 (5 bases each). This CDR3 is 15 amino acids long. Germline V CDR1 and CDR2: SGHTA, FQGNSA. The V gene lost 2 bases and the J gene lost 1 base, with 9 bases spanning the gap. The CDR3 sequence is CASSLQGESYNEQFF. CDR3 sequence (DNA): TGTGCCAGCAGCTTACAAGGGGAGTCCTACAATGAGCAGTTCTTC.

This chain's CDR3 is CASSTPGTSIAGELFF. The CDR3 DNA reads as TGTGCCAGCAGCACCCCTGGGACTAGCATCGCCGGGGAGCTGTTTTTT. V gene TRBV9 combines with J gene TRBJ2-2; 9 bases are shared with TRBD2. Germline values: CDR1 SGDLS, CDR2 YYNGEE. The V segment lost 4 bases and the J segment 6 bases; nucleotides outside the gene matches: 10. The CDR3 contains 16 residues.

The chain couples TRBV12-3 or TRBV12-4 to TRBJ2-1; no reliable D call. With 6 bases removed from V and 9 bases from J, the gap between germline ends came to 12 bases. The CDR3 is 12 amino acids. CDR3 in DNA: TGTGCCAGCAGGGGGTCGGGTACTGAGCAGTTCTTC. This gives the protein CASRGSGTEQFF.